These T cell receptor beta chains were read from a single sample in a study of blood T cell repertoires in COVID-19. Clones were sequenced by immunoSEQ multiplex PCR, and TCRdb holds only the in-frame ones, with some missing. The sample lists 75,000 to 90,000 clones, around 84% occurring once. The sample was peripheral blood. These receptors all come from a man at least 80 years old with active or convalescent COVID-19. CDR3s include the opening cysteine and the closing phenylalanine or tryptophan.

J gene	V gene	CDR3 protein
TRBJ2-1	TRBV27	CASGHLSYNEQFF
TRBJ1-1	TRBV9	CASSVALGQGRGTEAFF
TRBJ2-2	TRBV30	CAWSIHGTGSAGELFF
TRBJ1-2	TRBV3-1/TRBV3-2	CASSPDRVGYTF
TRBJ1-5	TRBV12-3/TRBV12-4	CASRRGSNQPQHF
TRBJ2-1	TRBV2	CASSPWEQGRFF
TRBJ2-2	TRBV6-6	CASSTETGGGTGELFF
TRBJ2-5	TRBV5-1	CASFREGRETQYF
TRBJ2-1	TRBV14	CASSQVQAYNEQFF
TRBJ2-5	TRBV7-3	CASSPNGLIETQYF
TRBJ2-1	TRBV5-1	CASSSTSGLYNEQFF
TRBJ2-5	TRBV5-4	CASSSRDRQETQYF
TRBJ1-1	TRBV29-1	CSVQQGVGTEAFF
TRBJ2-2	TRBV7-9	CASSPRQTTGELFF
TRBJ1-6	TRBV2	CASRAGGVYNSPLHF
TRBJ2-1	TRBV11-2	CASSLKKGLAGSNEQFF
TRBJ2-5	TRBV7-9	CASSLVAGDVETQYF
TRBJ1-1	TRBV6-5	CASSYSIWGDTEAFF
TRBJ1-1	TRBV14	CASSPTWFFGAFF
TRBJ1-3	TRBV11-2	CASSLDGSSGNTIYF
TRBJ1-1	TRBV12-3/TRBV12-4	CASSSLTEAFF
TRBJ2-2	TRBV5-1	CASSFREDGTGELFF
TRBJ1-2	TRBV5-4	CASSFPPGTGPSGYTF
TRBJ1-2	TRBV6-1	CASSETRTGARYTF
TRBJ1-1	TRBV29-1	CSAQQGANTEAFF
TRBJ2-1	TRBV10-2	CASQSLYNEQFF
TRBJ2-1	TRBV9	CASSVEPRSHDEQFF
TRBJ2-1	TRBV7-2	CASSLDRGNEQFF
TRBJ2-2	TRBV5-6	CASSLVAGGGIGELFF
TRBJ1-2	TRBV7-2	CASSPAGGAYGYTF
TRBJ2-6	TRBV2	CASSSGQGASGANVLTF
TRBJ1-5	TRBV5-6	CASSLRQTSNQPQHF